Shown below are 17 T cell receptor beta chains from a single sample sequenced in a study of cytomegalovirus exposure and HLA in healthy donors. The PCR used 60 Vbeta and 13 Jbeta primers. Clones were read by immunoSEQ multiplex PCR, and TCRdb kept only the in-frame ones, dropping some. The sample shows 150,000 to 200,000 clones, approximately 62% of them seen only once. The sequenced sample consisted of PBMCs. The receptors were sampled from a man over 45 in good health and CMV-seronegative.

This chain's CDR3 is CASTTLGGSTEAFF. The CDR3 nucleotides read TGCGCCAGCACCACTCTCGGGGGAAGCACTGAAGCTTTCTTT. The chain employs TRBV5-1 and TRBJ1-1; maybe TRBD1 (5 bases). The CDR3 totals 14 residues. Germline CDR1 and CDR2: SGHRS and YFSETQ. V was shortened by 6 bases and J by 4 bases, with 16 bases between the two germline ends.

The rearrangement uses TRBV5-1 and TRBJ2-5; 8 positions match TRBD1. Germline V gene lookup returns CDR1 SGHRS and CDR2 YFSETQ. The V gene end was trimmed by 3 bases and the J gene end by 3 bases; junction bases not matched to a gene: 4. The CDR3 runs 14 residues. In DNA form, the CDR3 reads TGCGCCAGCAGCTCCGGGACAGGCGAAGAGACCCAGTACTTC. Translation: CASSSGTGEETQYF. Variable domain in full (rest from reference TRBV5-1 and TRBJ2-5): KAGVTQTPRYLIKTRGQQVTLSCSPISGHRSVSWYQQTPGQGLQFLFEYFSETQRNKGNFPGRFSGRQFSNSRSEMNVSTLELGDSALYLCASSSGTGEETQYFGPGTRLLVL.

The chain combines TRBV18 with TRBJ1-1; maybe TRBD1 (5 bases). Trimming left V 0 bases short and J 4 bases short, with 9 bases between. The CDR3 has 14 amino acids. CDR1 and CDR2 from the germline V gene are KGHSH and LQKENI. DNA for the CDR3: TGTGCCAGCTCACCACCAAAGGGGTTCACTGAAGCTTTCTTT. It codes for CASSPPKGFTEAFF.

The rearrangement uses TRBV5-4 and TRBJ2-2, with TRBD1 identical over 10 bases. Trimming cost V 0 bases and J 5 bases; bases outside gene matches: 4. CDR1 and CDR2 (germline): SGHNT, YYREEE (reference sequence). This CDR3 contains 16 residues. CDR3: CASSLGGQGVTGELFF. The DNA for the CDR3 is TGTGCCAGCAGCTTGGGAGGACAGGGGGTAACCGGGGAGCTGTTTTTT.

The gene calls are TRBV5-1 and TRBJ1-1; D remains ambiguous. The CDR3 contains 14 residues. CDR1 SGHRS and CDR2 YFSETQ come from the germline V gene. With 3 bases removed from V and 1 base from J, the gap between germline ends came to 10 bases. The CDR3 DNA is TGCGCCAGCAGCTCCCTCGGAGGGAACACTGAAGCTTTCTTT. It encodes CASSSLGGNTEAFF.

The V call is TRBV5-1, the J call TRBJ2-3; D is perhaps TRBD2 (5 bases). The CDR3 length is 15 residues. Trimming took off 3 bases at V and 2 bases at J, with 13 bases between the two ends. Germline V gene lookup returns CDR1 SGHRS and CDR2 YFSETQ. The CDR3 loop reads CASSSRTSFTDTQYF. DNA for the CDR3: TGCGCCAGCAGCTCTCGGACTTCTTTCACAGATACGCAGTATTTT.

The J gene is TRBJ1-6, the V gene TRBV4-3; D is unresolved. CDR3 length: 15 amino acids. Germline V gene data show CDR1 as LGHNA and CDR2 as YSLEER. Trimming took 3 bases from V and 6 from J, leaving 12 bases between them. Written as DNA, the CDR3 is TGCGCCAGCAGCCAGCGGGGTTGGGGTAATTCACCCCTCCACTTT. Encoded protein: CASSQRGWGNSPLHF.

This clone appeared a few times. V usage is TRBV6-5 and J usage is TRBJ1-6, with D maybe TRBD1 (6 bases). Germline values: CDR1 MNHEY, CDR2 SVGAGI. The ends were cut back, 6 bases at V and 6 bases at J, with 15 bases in the middle. This CDR3 is 15 amino acids long. DNA for the CDR3: TGTGCCAGCAGCGTCTACGGGACACTTAATTCACCCCTCCACTTT. It specifies CASSVYGTLNSPLHF.

The rearrangement links TRBV27 to TRBJ2-7; maybe TRBD2 (6 bases). CDR1 is MNHEY and CDR2 is SMNVEV in the germline V gene (reference sequence). The V and J ends lost 4 bases and 4 bases respectively, with 11 bases between them. The CDR3 covers 13 residues. CDR3 bases: TGTGCCAGCAGTTCCCTCCGGGGGTACGAGCAGTACTTC. This encodes CASSSLRGYEQYF.

V is TRBV7-2 and J is TRBJ2-2; 9 bases align to TRBD2. Losses at the gene ends were 1 base for V and 7 bases for J; bases not matched to a gene: 10. CDR3 size: 17 residues. From germline, CDR1 is SGHTA and CDR2 FQGNSA. The CDR3 bases are TGTGCCAGCAGCTTAGAGAGCGGGGGGCGATCGGGCGGGGAGCTGTTTTTT. Residues: CASSLESGGRSGGELFF.

V gene TRBV7-9 combines with J gene TRBJ2-7; possible D gene TRBD1, 6 bases. Germline-derived CDR1 and CDR2 are SEHNR and FQNEAQ (reference sequence). This CDR3 contains 15 residues. Deletions cut 5 bases from V and 0 bases from J, with 14 bases between. Here the CDR3 DNA reads TGTGCCAGCAGCCCCCGGTGGACAGCCTCCTACGAGCAGTACTTC. This codes for CASSPRWTASYEQYF.

This clone was seen more than once but under ten times. This sequence joins TRBV5-1 and TRBJ1-5; 9 bases align to TRBD1. From germline, CDR1 is SGHRS and CDR2 YFSETQ. Germline trimming cut 4 bases from V and 5 bases from J; bases unmatched to any gene: 10. The CDR3 runs 16 residues. CDR3 nucleotides: TGCGCCAGCAGCCCCGGGACAGGGAGGGGCGATCAGCCCCAGCATTTT. Translating gives CASSPGTGRGDQPQHF.

This clone was picked up a small number of times. The chain uses TRBV11-1 and TRBJ2-7; perhaps TRBD2 as D (5 bases). CDR3 length equals 15 residues. V was clipped by 1 base and J by 0 bases, with 10 bases between them. Germline V gives CDR1 SGHAT, CDR2 FQDESV (reference sequence). The CDR3 loop reads CASSLGLAGSYEQYF. CDR3 sequence (DNA): TGTGCCAGCAGCTTAGGTCTAGCCGGCTCCTACGAGCAGTACTTC. Full variable domain (missing parts from reference TRBV11-1 and TRBJ2-7): EAEVAQSPRYKITEKSQAVAFWCDPISGHATLYWYRQILGQGPELLVQFQDESVVDDSQLPKDRFSAERLKGVDSTLKIQPAELGDSAMYLCASSLGLAGSYEQYFGPGTRLTVT.

CDR3 in amino acids: CASSQAQGVETQYF. DNA of the CDR3: TGTGCCAGCAGCCAAGCCCAGGGGGTAGAGACCCAGTACTTC. V is TRBV4-2 and J is TRBJ2-5, with TRBD1 identical over 7 bases. Per the germline V gene, CDR1 is LGHNA and CDR2 is YNFKEQ. V was pared by 1 base and J by 4 bases, with 3 bases of the junction left unmatched. This CDR3 is 14 amino acids long.

The chain couples TRBV9 to TRBJ2-7, with 11 bases aligning to TRBD2. The CDR3 consists of 14 residues. Germline CDR1 and CDR2: SGDLS and YYNGEE. The V and J ends lost 4 bases and 3 bases, in that order; junction bases with no gene match: 3. The DNA of the CDR3 is TGTGCCAGCAGCCCCCTAGCGGGGGGCTACGAGCAGTACTTC. It codes for CASSPLAGGYEQYF. Drawing the rest from reference TRBV9 and TRBJ2-7, the complete variable domain is DSGVTQTPKHLITATGQRVTLRCSPRSGDLSVYWYQQSLDQGLQFLIQYYNGEERAKGNILERFSAQQFPDLHSELNLSSLELGDSALYFCASSPLAGGYEQYFGPGTRLTVT.

This rearrangement joins TRBV6-5 to TRBJ1-4; TRBD1 matches 10 bases. The V gene end was trimmed by 7 bases and the J gene end by 7 bases; junction bases not matched to a gene: 9. The CDR3 has 15 residues. Germline CDR1 and CDR2: MNHEY and SVGAGI. The CDR3 region has the DNA TGTGCCAGCACCGTTCACCGGGACAGGGGTGAAAAACTGTTTTTT. This gives the protein CASTVHRDRGEKLFF.

This chain connects TRBV5-1 to TRBJ2-1, with TRBD1 identical over 9 bases. Trimming took 0 bases from V and 4 from J; bases not matched to a gene: 5. The CDR3 totals 16 residues. CDR1 and CDR2 from the germline V gene are SGHRS and YFSETQ. The CDR3 nucleotides are TGCGCCAGCAGCTTGGAGGGACAGGGTCGATACAATGAGCAGTTCTTC. This sequence encodes CASSLEGQGRYNEQFF.